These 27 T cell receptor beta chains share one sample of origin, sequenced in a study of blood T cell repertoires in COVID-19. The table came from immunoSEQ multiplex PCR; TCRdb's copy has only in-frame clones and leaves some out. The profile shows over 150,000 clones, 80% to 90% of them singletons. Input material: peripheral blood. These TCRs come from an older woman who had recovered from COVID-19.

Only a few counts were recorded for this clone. CDR3 in DNA: TGTGCCAGCAGCCAAGATAGATCAGGAGAGACCCAGTACTTC. Translating gives CASSQDRSGETQYF. The V and J genes are TRBV3-1 (or the pseudogene TRBV3-2) and TRBJ2-5; no firm D call. Trimming removed 0 bases from V and 4 bases from J, with 9 bases in between. Germline loops: CDR1 LGHDT, CDR2 YNNKEL (reference sequence). CDR3 length: 14 amino acids.

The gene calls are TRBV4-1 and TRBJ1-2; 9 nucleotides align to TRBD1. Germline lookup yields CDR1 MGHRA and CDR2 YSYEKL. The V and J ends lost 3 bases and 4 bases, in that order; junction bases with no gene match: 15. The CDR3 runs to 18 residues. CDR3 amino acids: CASSHTGTGNRLRYGYTF. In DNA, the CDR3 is TGCGCCAGCAGCCATACCGGGACAGGGAATCGGCTACGCTATGGCTACACCTTC.

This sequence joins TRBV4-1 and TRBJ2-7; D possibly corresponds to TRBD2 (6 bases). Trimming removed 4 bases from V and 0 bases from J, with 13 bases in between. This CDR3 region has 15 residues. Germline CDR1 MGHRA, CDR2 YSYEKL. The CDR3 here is CASSPQEGISYEQYF. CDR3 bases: TGCGCCAGCAGCCCCCAGGAGGGGATCTCCTACGAGCAGTACTTC.

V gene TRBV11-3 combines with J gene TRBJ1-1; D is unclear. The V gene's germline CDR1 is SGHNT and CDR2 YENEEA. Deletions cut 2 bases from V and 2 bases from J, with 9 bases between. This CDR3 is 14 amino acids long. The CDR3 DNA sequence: TGTGCCAGCAGCTTATCCGGAGGCAACACTGAAGCTTTCTTT. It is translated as CASSLSGGNTEAFF.

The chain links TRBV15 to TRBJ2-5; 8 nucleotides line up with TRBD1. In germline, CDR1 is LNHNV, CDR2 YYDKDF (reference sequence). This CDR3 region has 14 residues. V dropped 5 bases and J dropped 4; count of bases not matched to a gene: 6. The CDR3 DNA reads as TGTGCCACCAGCCCTCAGGGGGCAGGAGAGACCCAGTACTTC. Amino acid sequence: CATSPQGAGETQYF. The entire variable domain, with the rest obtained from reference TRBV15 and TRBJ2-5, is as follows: DAMVIQNPRYQVTQFGKPVTLSCSQTLNHNVMYWYQQKSSQAPKLLFHYYDKDFNNEADTPDNFQSRRPNTSFCFLDIRSPGLGDTAMYLCATSPQGAGETQYFGPGTRLLVL.

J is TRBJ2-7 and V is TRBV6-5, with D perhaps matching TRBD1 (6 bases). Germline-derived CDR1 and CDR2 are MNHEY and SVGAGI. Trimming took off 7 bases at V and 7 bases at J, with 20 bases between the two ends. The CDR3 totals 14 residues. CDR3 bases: TGTGCCAGCACCGATCCTGGACAGACGACTGAGCAGTACTTC. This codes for CASTDPGQTTEQYF.

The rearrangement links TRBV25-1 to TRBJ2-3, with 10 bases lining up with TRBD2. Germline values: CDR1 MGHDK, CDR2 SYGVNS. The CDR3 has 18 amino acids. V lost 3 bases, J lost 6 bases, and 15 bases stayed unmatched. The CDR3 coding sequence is TGTGCCAGCAGTGACCCCCCGGAGGAGCGGGGGGGCGGGGATACGCAGTATTTT. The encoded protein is CASSDPPEERGGGDTQYF.

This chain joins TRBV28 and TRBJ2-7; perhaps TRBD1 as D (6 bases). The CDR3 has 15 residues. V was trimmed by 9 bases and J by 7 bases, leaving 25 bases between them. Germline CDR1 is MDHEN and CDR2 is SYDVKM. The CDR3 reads CASLESGTPVREQYF. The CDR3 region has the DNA TGTGCCAGTTTAGAGTCCGGGACACCTGTGAGGGAGCAGTACTTC.

For the CDR3, the DNA is TGTGCCAGCAGCCAAGCGACTAGCGGGGGGGCGTGGAATGAGCAGTTCTTC. Translating gives CASSQATSGGAWNEQFF. The J gene is TRBJ2-1, the V gene TRBV4-2, with 14 positions matching TRBD2. The V segment lost 1 base and the J segment 7 bases; nucleotides outside the gene matches: 6. Germline V gene lookup returns CDR1 LGHNA and CDR2 YNFKEQ. CDR3 size: 17 residues.

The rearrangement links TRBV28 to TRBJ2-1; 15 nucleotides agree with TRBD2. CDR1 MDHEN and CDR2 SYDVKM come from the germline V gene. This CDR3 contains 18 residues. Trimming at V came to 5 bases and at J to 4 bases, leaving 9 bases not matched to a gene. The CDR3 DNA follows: TGTGCCAGCAGTCTCTTACGGACTAGCGGGGGGGGTTACAATGAGCAGTTCTTC. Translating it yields CASSLLRTSGGGYNEQFF.

The CDR3 bases are TGTGCCAGCAGCCAAAGCGGGACACCTAACACTGAAGCTTTCTTT. Its protein is CASSQSGTPNTEAFF. V and J are TRBV11-3 and TRBJ1-1; D may be TRBD1 (6 bases). The CDR3 is 15 amino acids. The V gene's germline CDR1 is SGHNT and CDR2 YENEEA. Trimming removed 5 bases from V and 2 bases from J, with 15 bases in between.

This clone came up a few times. The CDR3 protein is CASSTGQGNTEAFF. The DNA for the CDR3 is TGTGCCAGCAGCACCGGACAGGGTAACACTGAAGCTTTCTTT. The rearrangement joins TRBV13 to TRBJ1-1; 8 bases map to TRBD1. V dropped 5 bases and J dropped 2; count of bases not matched to a gene: 4. Germline lookup yields CDR1 PRHDT and CDR2 FYEKMQ (reference sequence). There are 14 residues in the CDR3.

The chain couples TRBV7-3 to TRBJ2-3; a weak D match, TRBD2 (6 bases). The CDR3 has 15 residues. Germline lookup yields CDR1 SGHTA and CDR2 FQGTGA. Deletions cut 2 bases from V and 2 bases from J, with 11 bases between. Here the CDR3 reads CASSLGSGLTDTQYF. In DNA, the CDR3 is TGTGCCAGCAGCTTAGGTAGCGGCCTCACAGATACGCAGTATTTT.

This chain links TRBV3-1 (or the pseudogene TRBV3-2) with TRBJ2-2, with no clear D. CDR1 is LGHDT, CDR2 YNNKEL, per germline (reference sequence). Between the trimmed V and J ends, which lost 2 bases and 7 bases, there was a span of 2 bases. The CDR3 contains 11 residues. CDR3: CASSQLGELFF. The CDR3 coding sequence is TGTGCCAGCAGCCAACTCGGGGAGCTGTTTTTT.

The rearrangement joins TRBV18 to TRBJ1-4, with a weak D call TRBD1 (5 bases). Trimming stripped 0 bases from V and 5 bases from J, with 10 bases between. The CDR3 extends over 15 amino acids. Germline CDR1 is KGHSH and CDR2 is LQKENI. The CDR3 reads CASSPPQGRNEKLFF. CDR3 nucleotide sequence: TGTGCCAGCTCACCACCCCAGGGTAGGAATGAAAAACTGTTTTTT.

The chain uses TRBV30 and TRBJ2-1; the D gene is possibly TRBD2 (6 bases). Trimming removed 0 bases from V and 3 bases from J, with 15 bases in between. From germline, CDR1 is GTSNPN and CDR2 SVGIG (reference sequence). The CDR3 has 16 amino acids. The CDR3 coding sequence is TGTGCCTGGAGTGTAAAACCCCGGGACTTCTACAATGAGCAGTTCTTC. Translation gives CAWSVKPRDFYNEQFF.

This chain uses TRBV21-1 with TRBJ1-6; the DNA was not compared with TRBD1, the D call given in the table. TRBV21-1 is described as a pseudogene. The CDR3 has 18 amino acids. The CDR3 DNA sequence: TGTGCCAGCAGCAAATATGGACAGGGGGCGACCTATAATTCACCCCTCCACTTT. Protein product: CASSKYGQGATYNSPLHF.

The CDR3 sequence: CASSLPGTGGQFF. The CDR3 DNA is TGTGCCAGCAGTTTGCCCGGGACAGGGGGCCAGTTCTTC. J is TRBJ2-1 and V is TRBV28, with 12 bases that match TRBD1. CDR1 is MDHEN and CDR2 is SYDVKM in the germline V gene. This CDR3 is 13 amino acids long. After removal of 3 bases from V and 13 bases from J, the junction contained 4 bases not matched to a gene. The full variable domain, with the rest looked up from reference TRBV28 and TRBJ2-1, is DVKVTQSSRYLVKRTGEKVFLECVQDMDHENMFWYRQDPGLGLRLIYFSYDVKMKEKGDIPEGYSVSREKKERFSLILESASTNQTSMYLCASSLPGTGGQFFGPGTRLTVL.

The CDR3 reads CASREEANSYEQYF. Here the CDR3 DNA reads TGCGCCAGCAGGGAGGAGGCGAACTCCTACGAGCAGTACTTC. This rearrangement joins TRBV5-1 to TRBJ2-7; D might be TRBD2 (5 bases). The V gene lost 5 bases and the J gene lost 0 bases, with 12 bases spanning the gap. This CDR3 is 14 amino acids long. Germline V CDR1 and CDR2: SGHRS, YFSETQ.

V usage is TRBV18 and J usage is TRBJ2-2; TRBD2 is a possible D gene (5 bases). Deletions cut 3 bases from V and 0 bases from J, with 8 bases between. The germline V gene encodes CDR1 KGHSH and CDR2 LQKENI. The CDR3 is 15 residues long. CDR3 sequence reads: CASSPGIPNTGELFF. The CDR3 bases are TGTGCCAGCTCACCCGGGATCCCGAACACCGGGGAGCTGTTTTTT. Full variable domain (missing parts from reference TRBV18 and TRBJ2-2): NAGVMQNPRHLVRRRGQEARLRCSPMKGHSHVYWYRQLPEEGLKFMVYLQKENIIDESGMPKERFSAEFPKEGPSILRIQQVVRGDSAAYFCASSPGIPNTGELFFGEGSRLTVL.

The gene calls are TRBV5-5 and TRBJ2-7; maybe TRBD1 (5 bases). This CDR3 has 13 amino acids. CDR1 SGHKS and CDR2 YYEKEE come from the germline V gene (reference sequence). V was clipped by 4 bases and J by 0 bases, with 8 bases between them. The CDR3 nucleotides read TGTGCCAGCAGCCCAGACAGCTCCTACGAGCAGTACTTC. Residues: CASSPDSSYEQYF.

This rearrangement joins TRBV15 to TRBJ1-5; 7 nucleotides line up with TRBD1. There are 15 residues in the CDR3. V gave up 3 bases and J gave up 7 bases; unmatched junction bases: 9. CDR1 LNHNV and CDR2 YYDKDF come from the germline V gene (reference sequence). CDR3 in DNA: TGTGCCACCAGCAGTCCGACAGGGTCGGGGCAGCCCCAGCATTTT. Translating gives CATSSPTGSGQPQHF.

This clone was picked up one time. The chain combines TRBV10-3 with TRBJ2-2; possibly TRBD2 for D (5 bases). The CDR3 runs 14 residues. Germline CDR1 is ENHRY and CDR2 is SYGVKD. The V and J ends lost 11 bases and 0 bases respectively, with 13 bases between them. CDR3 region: CAVGGQANTGELFF. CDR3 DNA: TGTGCCGTCGGAGGTCAGGCGAACACCGGGGAGCTGTTTTTT.

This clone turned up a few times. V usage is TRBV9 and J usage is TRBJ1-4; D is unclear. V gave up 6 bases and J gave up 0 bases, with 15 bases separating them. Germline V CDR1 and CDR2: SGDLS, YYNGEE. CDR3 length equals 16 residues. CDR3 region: CASTAGWGATNEKLFF. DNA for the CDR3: TGTGCCAGCACCGCGGGCTGGGGTGCAACTAATGAAAAACTGTTTTTT.

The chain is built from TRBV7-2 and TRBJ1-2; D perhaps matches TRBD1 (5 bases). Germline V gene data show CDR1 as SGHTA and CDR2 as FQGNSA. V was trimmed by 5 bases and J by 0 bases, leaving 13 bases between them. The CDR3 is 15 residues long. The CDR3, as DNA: TGTGCCAGCAGCCCCACGGGGGGGACTAACTATGGCTACACCTTC. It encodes CASSPTGGTNYGYTF.

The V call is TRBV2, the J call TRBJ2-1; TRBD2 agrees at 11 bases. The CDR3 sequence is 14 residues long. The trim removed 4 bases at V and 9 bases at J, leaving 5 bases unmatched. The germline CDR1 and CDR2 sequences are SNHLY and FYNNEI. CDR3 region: CASSGLAGLGEQFF. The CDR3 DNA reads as TGTGCCAGCAGTGGACTAGCGGGGCTGGGTGAGCAGTTCTTC. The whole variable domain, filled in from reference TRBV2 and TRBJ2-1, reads EPEVTQTPSHQVTQMGQEVILRCVPISNHLYFYWYRQILGQKVEFLVSFYNNEISEKSEIFDDQFSVERPDGSNFTLKIRSTKLEDSAMYFCASSGLAGLGEQFFGPGTRLTVL.

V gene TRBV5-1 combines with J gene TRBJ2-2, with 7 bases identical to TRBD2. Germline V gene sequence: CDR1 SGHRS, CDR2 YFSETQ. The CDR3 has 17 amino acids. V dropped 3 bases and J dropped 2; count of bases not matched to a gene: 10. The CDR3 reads CASSWGLRDYNTGELFF. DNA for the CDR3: TGCGCCAGCAGCTGGGGACTCCGGGACTATAACACCGGGGAGCTGTTTTTT.